This T cell receptor beta chain stems from a study of CD8 T cells in Susac syndrome. Per the germline V gene, CDR1 is GTSNPN and CDR2 is SVGIG (reference sequence). Deletions cut 3 bases from V and 0 bases from J, with 16 bases between. CDR3 length equals 16 residues. Reverse transcription used about 0.45 to 1 ug RNA and random hexamers. TCRdb passed the immunoSEQ multiplex PCR reads through MiXCR, listing each CDR3 protein once. The top ten hold roughly 0.14% of the sample, which has under 150,000 distinct CDR3 sequences, around 95% seen once. The specimen was CD4+ T cells from PBMCs. The rearrangement uses TRBV30 and TRBJ2-3; possible D gene TRBD1, 5 bases. The clonotype originates from a human donor with Susac syndrome. The CDR3: CAWSEGRDSSTDTQYF. Here the CDR3 DNA reads TGTGCCTGGAGCGAAGGGCGAGACAGCAGCACAGATACGCAGTATTTT.